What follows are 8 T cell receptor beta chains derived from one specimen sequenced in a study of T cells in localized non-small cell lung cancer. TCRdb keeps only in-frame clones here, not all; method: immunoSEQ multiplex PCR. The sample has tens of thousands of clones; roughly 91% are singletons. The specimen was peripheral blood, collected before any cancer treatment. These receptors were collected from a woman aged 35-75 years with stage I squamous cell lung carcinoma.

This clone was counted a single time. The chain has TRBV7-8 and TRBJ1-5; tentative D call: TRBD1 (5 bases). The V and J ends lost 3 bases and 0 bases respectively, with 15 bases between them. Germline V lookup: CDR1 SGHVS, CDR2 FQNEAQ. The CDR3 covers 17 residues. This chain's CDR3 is CASSFGGAPDSNQPQHF. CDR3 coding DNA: TGTGCCAGCAGCTTCGGCGGGGCACCTGATAGCAATCAGCCCCAGCATTTT.

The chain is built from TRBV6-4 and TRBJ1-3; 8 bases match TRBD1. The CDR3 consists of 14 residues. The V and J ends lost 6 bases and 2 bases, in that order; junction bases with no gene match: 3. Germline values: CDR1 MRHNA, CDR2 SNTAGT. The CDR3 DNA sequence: TGTGCCAGCAGGGACAGGGCCCCTGGAAACACCATATATTTT. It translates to CASRDRAPGNTIYF.

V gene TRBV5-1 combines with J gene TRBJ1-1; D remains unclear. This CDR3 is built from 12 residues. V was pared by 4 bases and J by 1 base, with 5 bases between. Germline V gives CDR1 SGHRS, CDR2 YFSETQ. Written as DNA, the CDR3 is TGCGCCAGCAGCGAGGGGAACACTGAAGCTTTCTTT. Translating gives CASSEGNTEAFF.

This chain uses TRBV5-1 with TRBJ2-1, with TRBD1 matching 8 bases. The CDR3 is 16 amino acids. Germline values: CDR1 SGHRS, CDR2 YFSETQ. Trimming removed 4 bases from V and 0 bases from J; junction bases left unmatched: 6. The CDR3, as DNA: TGCGCCAGCAGCGAGCAGGGGGCCAGCTCCTACAATGAGCAGTTCTTC. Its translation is CASSEQGASSYNEQFF. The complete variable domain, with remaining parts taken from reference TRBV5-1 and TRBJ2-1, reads KAGVTQTPRYLIKTRGQQVTLSCSPISGHRSVSWYQQTPGQGLQFLFEYFSETQRNKGNFPGRFSGRQFSNSRSEMNVSTLELGDSALYLCASSEQGASSYNEQFFGPGTRLTVL.

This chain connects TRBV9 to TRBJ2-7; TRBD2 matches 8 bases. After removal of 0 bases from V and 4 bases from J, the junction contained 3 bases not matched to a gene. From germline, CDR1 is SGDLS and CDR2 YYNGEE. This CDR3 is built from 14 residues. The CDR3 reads CASSVGGGLYEQYF. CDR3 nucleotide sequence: TGTGCCAGCAGCGTAGGCGGGGGGTTATACGAGCAGTACTTC.

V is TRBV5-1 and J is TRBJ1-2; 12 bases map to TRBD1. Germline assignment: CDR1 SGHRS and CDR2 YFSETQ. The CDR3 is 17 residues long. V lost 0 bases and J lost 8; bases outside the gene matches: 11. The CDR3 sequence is CASSLALPPGQGAGYTF. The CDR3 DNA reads TGCGCCAGCAGCTTGGCCTTACCTCCGGGACAGGGGGCCGGCTACACCTTC.

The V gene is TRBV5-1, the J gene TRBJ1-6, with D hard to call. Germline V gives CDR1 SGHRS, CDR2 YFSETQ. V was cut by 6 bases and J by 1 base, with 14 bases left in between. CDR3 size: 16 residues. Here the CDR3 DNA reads TGCGCCAGCAAGGCAAGGGATTCGTCCTATAATTCACCCCTCCACTTT. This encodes CASKARDSSYNSPLHF.

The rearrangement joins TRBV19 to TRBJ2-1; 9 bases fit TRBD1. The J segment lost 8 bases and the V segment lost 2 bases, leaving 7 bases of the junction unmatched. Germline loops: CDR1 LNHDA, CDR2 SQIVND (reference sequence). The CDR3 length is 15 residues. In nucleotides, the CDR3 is TGTGCCAGTAGTATAAAGGGACAGGGATCTTATGAGCAGTTCTTC. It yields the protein CASSIKGQGSYEQFF.